This T cell receptor (beta chain) emerged from a study of shared clonotypes between healthy human individuals. General study findings and limits: The generation probabilities recorded for non-shared clonotypes fell below those of clonotypes shared by all four donors. A limitation of the genetic and exposure-history diversity represented arose from few donors.

Worth noting for this clone: Its target is not known.

Per sorted-subset replicate PCR, input was 200 to 250 ng DNA, representing about 30,000 T cell genomes. The data were produced by immunoSEQ multiplex PCR, yet TCRdb's version contains in-frame clones alone and is incomplete. This sample has over 2 million clones; 85% to 95% occur once, and the top ten carry 0.1% to 0.15%. HIV-negative, healthy adults without recent acute infections or vaccinations were the donors. With 0 bases removed from V and 4 bases from J, the gap between germline ends came to 7 bases. The CDR3 spans 14 residues. Germline V gives CDR1 MGHRA, CDR2 YSYEKL. The sample was naive CD4+ T cells sorted from blood. As for subset: CD45RA+ positively selected. This sequence originates from a man aged 18-30 years in good health. The V gene is TRBV4-1, the J gene TRBJ1-3, with D unresolved. The CDR3 reads CASSQDFSGNTIYF. The DNA of the CDR3 is TGCGCCAGCAGCCAAGATTTTAGCGGAAACACCATATATTTT.